The rows below give T cell receptor beta chains drawn from one sample of a study of response to subunit inactivated influenza vaccine. Using its own MiXCR run on the RT-PCR reads, TCRdb lists one record per CDR3 protein. The table shows 500,000 to 650,000 distinct CDR3 sequences, with 6% to 9% occurring only once. The specimen was PBMCs from blood, collected less than 25 months after vaccination. The receptors stem from a man between 50 and 75 years old who received an inactivated influenza vaccine. Each CDR3 is given with its conserved first and last residue. Fields, in order: V gene, J gene, clone size, D gene, CDR3 length, CDR3 protein, CDR3 DNA. A D gene is named only where the DNA matches it firmly. Only some rows state a clone size, as once, few, many or a class for expanded clones.

TRBV20-1	TRBJ2-3	-	TRBD2	14	CSAKAGGPKDTQYF	TGCAGTGCAAAGGCGGGGGGGCCAAAAGATACGCAGTATTTT
TRBV20-1	TRBJ1-1	many	-	17	CSARSFRAGSMNTEAFF	TGCAGTGCTAGGTCTTTTCGGGCAGGGTCCATGAACACTGAAGCTTTCTTT
TRBV5-6	TRBJ2-1	many	-	13	CASSLESEDEQFF	TGTGCCAGCAGCTTGGAGTCGGAGGATGAGCAGTTCTTC
TRBV28	TRBJ1-2	many	-	11	CASSSGYGYTF	TGTGCCAGCAGTTCAGGGTACGGCTACACCTTC
TRBV12-3/TRBV12-4	TRBJ2-5	-	TRBD2	13	CASSGLAGKTQYF	TGTGCCAGCAGCGGACTAGCGGGGAAGACCCAGTACTTC
TRBV27	TRBJ1-1	few	-	13	CASRKQANTEAFF	TGTGCCAGCAGAAAACAGGCGAACACTGAAGCTTTCTTT
TRBV7-2	TRBJ1-5	many	-	15	CASSPAGHGNQPQHF	TGTGCCAGCAGCCCGGCGGGACATGGCAATCAGCCCCAGCATTTT
TRBV4-1	TRBJ2-7	-	-	14	CASSQGRGPYEQYF	TGCGCCAGCAGCCAAGGAAGGGGTCCCTACGAGCAGTACTTC
TRBV27	TRBJ2-1	many	TRBD2	15	CASSFITSGRGEQFF	TGTGCCAGCAGTTTCATAACTAGCGGGAGGGGTGAGCAGTTCTTC
TRBV6-5	TRBJ2-5	few	-	14	CASSYQTAGETQYF	TGTGCCAGCAGTTACCAAACGGCTGGGGAGACCCAGTACTTC
TRBV29-1	TRBJ2-3	many	-	13	CSVRGAGGDTQYF	TGCAGCGTTAGGGGGGCTGGGGGAGATACGCAGTATTTT
TRBV6-5	TRBJ2-2	-	-	17	CASSYGFRGRDTGELFF	TGTGCCAGCAGTTATGGGTTCAGGGGTCGGGACACCGGGGAGCTGTTTTTT
TRBV14	TRBJ2-1	-	-	16	CASSRGGLVFYNEQFF	TGTGCCAGCAGCCGGGGGGGGCTGGTGTTCTACAATGAGCAGTTCTTC
TRBV20-1	TRBJ1-2	few	-	13	CSASRGFDYGYTF	TGCAGTGCTAGCAGGGGTTTTGACTATGGCTACACCTTC
TRBV5-1	TRBJ2-7	few	TRBD2	18	CASSSGLAGGPIPYEQYF	TGCGCCAGCAGCTCGGGACTAGCGGGAGGCCCCATACCCTACGAGCAGTACTTC
TRBV20-1	TRBJ1-1	few	TRBD1	14	CSASRGGGATEAFF	TGCAGTGCTAGTCGGGGAGGGGGCGCGACTGAAGCTTTCTTT
TRBV29-1	TRBJ1-5	-	-	13	CSALTDSNQPQHF	TGCAGCGCCTTAACAGATAGCAATCAGCCCCAGCATTTT
TRBV4-3	TRBJ2-7	many	-	14	CASSQEPSSYEQYF	TGCGCCAGCAGCCAAGAGCCTAGCTCCTACGAGCAGTACTTC
TRBV25-1	TRBJ2-7	few	TRBD2	14	CASSEFSGAYEQYF	TGTGCCAGCAGTGAATTTAGCGGGGCATACGAGCAGTACTTC
TRBV10-3	TRBJ2-1	many	TRBD2	14	CAISGTSGPNEQFF	TGTGCCATTTCCGGGACTAGCGGACCTAATGAGCAGTTCTTC
TRBV7-2	TRBJ2-3	many	TRBD2	17	CASSFMAFRGESNTQYF	TGTGCCAGCAGCTTTATGGCTTTCCGGGGGGAGTCTAATACGCAGTATTTT
TRBV12-3/TRBV12-4	TRBJ1-3	many	TRBD1	14	CASNTGGSGNTIYF	TGTGCCAGCAATACAGGGGGCTCTGGAAACACCATATATTTT
TRBV25-1	TRBJ2-1	-	-	14	CASSGPGGGNEQFF	TGTGCCAGCAGTGGACCCGGGGGCGGGAATGAGCAGTTCTTC
TRBV20-1	TRBJ2-7	-	-	13	CSASSGLGYEQYF	TGCAGTGCCTCTTCGGGACTGGGATACGAGCAGTACTTC
TRBV27	TRBJ2-1	-	TRBD2	15	CASSLNGGAINEQFF	TGTGCCAGCAGTTTAAACGGGGGGGCCATTAATGAGCAGTTCTTC
TRBV7-9	TRBJ2-2	once	-	15	CASSSRSRGTGELFF	TGTGCCAGCAGCTCGAGATCTAGGGGCACCGGGGAGCTGTTTTTT
TRBV29-1	TRBJ2-1	-	TRBD1	14	CSALGQGRINEQFF	TGCAGCGCTCTAGGACAGGGGCGGATCAATGAGCAGTTCTTC
TRBV30	TRBJ2-7	few	TRBD1	15	CALDASGQGFHEQYF	TGTGCACTGGACGCCTCGGGACAGGGCTTCCACGAGCAGTACTTC
TRBV10-3	TRBJ2-1	many	TRBD2	17	CAISVGASGTINNEQFF	TGTGCCATCAGTGTAGGGGCTAGCGGGACGATTAACAATGAGCAGTTCTTC
TRBV12-3/TRBV12-4	TRBJ2-1	few	-	15	CASSLGQGKFNEQFF	TGTGCCAGCAGTTTAGGTCAGGGGAAGTTCAATGAGCAGTTCTTC
TRBV20-1	TRBJ2-5	many	-	16	CSARGEAEKVPETQYF	TGCAGTGCTAGAGGAGAAGCCGAAAAAGTTCCCGAGACCCAGTACTTC
TRBV12-3/TRBV12-4	TRBJ1-6	few	-	11	CASSSGGALHF	TGTGCCAGCAGTTCCGGTGGGGCCCTCCACTTT
TRBV20-1	TRBJ2-2	many	TRBD2	15	CSAPRTSAVTGELFF	TGCAGTGCCCCGCGGACTAGCGCCGTCACCGGGGAGCTGTTTTTT
TRBV29-1	TRBJ2-5	many	TRBD2	15	CSGLLAGLYQETQYF	TGCAGCGGCTTACTAGCGGGGTTGTACCAAGAGACCCAGTACTTC
TRBV12-3/TRBV12-4	TRBJ1-3	many	-	14	CASRKQGVGNTIYF	TGTGCCAGCAGGAAGCAAGGAGTTGGAAACACCATATATTTT
TRBV25-1	TRBJ1-4	medium-sized	-	12	CASSRKGEKLFF	TGTGCCAGCAGCCGAAAGGGGGAAAAACTGTTTTTT
TRBV2	TRBJ1-5	many	-	13	CASSSEGNQPQHF	TGTGCCAGCAGTTCAGAGGGCAATCAGCCCCAGCATTTT
TRBV12-3/TRBV12-4	TRBJ2-5	many	-	14	CASSLEGPQETQYF	TGTGCCAGCAGTTTAGAGGGGCCCCAAGAGACCCAGTACTTC
TRBV30	TRBJ1-3	-	-	13	CAWAGQGGNTIYF	TGTGCCTGGGCGGGCCAGGGGGGAAACACCATATATTTT
TRBV30	TRBJ2-2	-	-	15	CAWSVGTVAIGELFF	TGTGCCTGGAGTGTTGGAACAGTTGCAATTGGGGAGCTGTTTTTT
TRBV5-6	TRBJ1-3	-	-	15	CASSLGTGWRNTIYF	TGTGCCAGCAGCTTGGGGACCGGCTGGCGAAACACCATATATTTT
TRBV10-3	TRBJ1-1	few	TRBD1	12	CAISGQGAEAFF	TGTGCCATCAGTGGACAGGGGGCTGAAGCTTTCTTT
TRBV6-2/TRBV6-3	TRBJ2-4	-	-	14	CASSYIGVGSIQYF	TGTGCCAGCAGTTACATCGGGGTAGGCTCCATTCAGTACTTC
TRBV20-1	TRBJ2-2	few	-	16	CSAREALRQATGELFF	TGCAGTGCTAGAGAGGCCTTGCGACAGGCCACCGGGGAGCTGTTTTTT
TRBV28	TRBJ2-7	-	-	14	CASNPAGETYEQYF	TGTGCCAGCAACCCAGCCGGGGAGACCTACGAGCAGTACTTC